This TCR beta chain was captured by sequencing in a study of shared clonotypes between healthy human individuals. Assay used: immunoSEQ multiplex PCR; TCRdb lists only in-frame clones, some missing. The sample consists of over 1.5 million clones, approximately 98% of them appearing once. V lost 5 bases and J 6 bases, leaving 10 bases between the germline ends. Germline-derived CDR1 and CDR2 are SGHNT and YENEEA. The CDR3 is 13 residues long. In this sample, this clone turned up a few times. The sample was naive CD4+ T cells sorted from blood. Sample subset: CD45RA+ positively selected. This sequence was found in a man aged 30 to 45 in good health. This chain links TRBV11-3 with TRBJ2-2, with TRBD2 as a possible D gene (5 bases). The CDR3 region has the DNA TGTGCCAGCAGCAACACTAGGTCCGGGGAGCTGTTTTTT. Translation gives CASSNTRSGELFF.